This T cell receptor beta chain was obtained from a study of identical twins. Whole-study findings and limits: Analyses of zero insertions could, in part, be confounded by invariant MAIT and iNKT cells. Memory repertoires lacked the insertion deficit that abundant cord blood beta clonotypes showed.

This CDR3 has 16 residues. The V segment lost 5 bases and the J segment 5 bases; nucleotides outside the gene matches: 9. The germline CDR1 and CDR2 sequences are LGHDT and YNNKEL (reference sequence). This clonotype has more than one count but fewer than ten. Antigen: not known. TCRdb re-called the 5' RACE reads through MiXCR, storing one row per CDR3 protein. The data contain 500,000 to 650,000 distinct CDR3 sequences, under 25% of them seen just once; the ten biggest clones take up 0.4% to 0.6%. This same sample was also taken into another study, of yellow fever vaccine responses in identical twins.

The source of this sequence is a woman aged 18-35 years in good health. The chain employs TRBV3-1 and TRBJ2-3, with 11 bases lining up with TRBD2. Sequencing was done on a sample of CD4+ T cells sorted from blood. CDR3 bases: TGTGCCAGCAGCTTAACTAGCGGGAGTATGAGAGATACGCAGTATTTT. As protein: CASSLTSGSMRDTQYF.